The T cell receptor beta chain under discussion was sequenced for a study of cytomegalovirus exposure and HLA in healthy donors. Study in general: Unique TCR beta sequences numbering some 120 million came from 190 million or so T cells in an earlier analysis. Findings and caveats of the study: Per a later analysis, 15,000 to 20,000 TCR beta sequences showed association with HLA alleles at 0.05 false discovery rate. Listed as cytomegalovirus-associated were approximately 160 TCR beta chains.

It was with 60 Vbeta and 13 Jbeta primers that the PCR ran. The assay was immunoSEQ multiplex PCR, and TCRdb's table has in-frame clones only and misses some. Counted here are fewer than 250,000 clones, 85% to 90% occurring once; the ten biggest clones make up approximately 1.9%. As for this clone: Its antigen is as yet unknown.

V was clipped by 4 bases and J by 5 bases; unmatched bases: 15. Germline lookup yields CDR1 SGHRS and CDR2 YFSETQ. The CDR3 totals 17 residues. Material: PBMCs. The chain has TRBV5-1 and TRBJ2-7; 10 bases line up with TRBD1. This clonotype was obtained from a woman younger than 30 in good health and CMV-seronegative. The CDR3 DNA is TGCGCCAGCAGCCTCACGCCGCCCGGGACAGGGGTGAACGAGCAGTACTTC. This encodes CASSLTPPGTGVNEQYF.